Each of the 4 T cell receptor beta chains below was sequenced from the same sample in a study of T cells in Graves' hyperthyroidism and ophthalmopathy (dated by TCRdb to between 2018 and 2021). The protocol used for the library was multiplex PCR. TCRdb shows the sequencer as Illumina HiSeq 2000. TCR beta CDR3 regions were amplified from RNA transcripts. The first round of RT-PCR for the TCR CDR3 was performed with the HTBI primer set and the Qiagen OneStep RT-PCR kit. The public reads were quality trimmed at Q25 with fastp and then assembled into clones with MiXCR by TCRdb, keeping productive beta chains. Entries are consolidated by CDR3 protein sequence, retaining the most common genes and DNA. This sample is represented by about 360,000 distinct CDR3 sequences; about 13% of them were singletons. The ten largest clones add up to 9% to 9.5% of the sample. The sequenced sample was blood. Source of these receptors: a young woman with Graves' hyperthyroidism.

V and J are TRBV4-3 and TRBJ1-2; 7 bases align to TRBD1. Per the germline V gene, CDR1 is LGHNA and CDR2 is YSLEER. V shed 1 base and J 8 bases; nucleotides not matched to a gene: 13. This CDR3 region has 16 residues. CDR3 protein: CASSQVSTGTAYGYTF. The CDR3, as DNA: TGCGCCAGCAGCCAAGTGTCGACAGGGACTGCGTACGGCTACACCTTC.

About this clonotype itself: Since a much larger clone is just one base distant, this may be a read error. The chain uses TRBV5-1 and TRBJ2-3, with a weak D call TRBD2 (5 bases). Germline-derived CDR1 and CDR2 are SGHRS and YFSETQ. CDR3 length: 14 residues. The V gene lost 5 bases and the J gene lost 8 bases, with 18 bases spanning the gap. The CDR3 loop reads CASRRLTSPGTQYF. CDR3 DNA sequence: TGCGCCAGCAGACGATTAACTAGTCCGGGTACGCAGTATTTT. The full variable domain, rest sourced from reference TRBV5-1 and TRBJ2-3, is KAGVTQTPRYLIKTRGQQVTLSCSPISGHRSVSWYQQTPGQGLQFLFEYFSETQRNKGNFPGRFSGRQFSNSRSEMNVSTLELGDSALYLCASRRLTSPGTQYFGPGTRLTVL.

Many counts were recorded for this clonotype. This rearrangement joins TRBV9 to TRBJ1-2; 7 nucleotides match TRBD1. The V and J ends lost 4 bases and 4 bases, in that order; junction bases with no gene match: 7. CDR3 length equals 14 residues. CDR1 SGDLS and CDR2 YYNGEE come from the germline V gene. CDR3 coding DNA: TGTGCCAGCAGCCCAGTGGGACAGATCTATGGCTACACCTTC. Encoded protein: CASSPVGQIYGYTF.

This clonotype was seen only a few times. The J gene is TRBJ2-2, the V gene TRBV5-6; 9 bases align to TRBD2. Germline CDR1 SGHDT, CDR2 YYEEEE. The CDR3 runs to 16 residues. V lost 0 bases, J lost 6 bases, and 6 bases stayed unmatched. The CDR3 protein is CASSLVAGGPPGELFF. The CDR3 nucleotides read TGTGCCAGCAGCTTGGTGGCGGGAGGGCCTCCCGGGGAGCTGTTTTTT.